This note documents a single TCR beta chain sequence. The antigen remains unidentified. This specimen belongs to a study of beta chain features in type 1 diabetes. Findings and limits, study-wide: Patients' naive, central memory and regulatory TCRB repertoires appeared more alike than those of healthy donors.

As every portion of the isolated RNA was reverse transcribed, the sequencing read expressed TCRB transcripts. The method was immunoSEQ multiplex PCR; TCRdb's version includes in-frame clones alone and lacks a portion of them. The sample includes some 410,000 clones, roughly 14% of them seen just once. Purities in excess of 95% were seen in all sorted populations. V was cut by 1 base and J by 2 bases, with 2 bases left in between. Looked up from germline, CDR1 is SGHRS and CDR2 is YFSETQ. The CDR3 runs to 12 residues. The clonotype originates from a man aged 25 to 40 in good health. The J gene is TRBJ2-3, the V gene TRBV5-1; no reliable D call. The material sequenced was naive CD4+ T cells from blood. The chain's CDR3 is CASSLYTDTQYF. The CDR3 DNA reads TGCGCCAGCAGCTTGTACACAGATACGCAGTATTTT.